The text below deals with one T cell receptor beta chain. The data derive from a study of blood T cell repertoires in COVID-19. For the study at large: COVID-19 samples, acute and convalescent, were from the United States, Italy and Spain. PBMCs, B-cell-depleted T cells, or T cells were the source of the cDNA or gDNA that made up the material.

As handled by the study authors: Estimation of nucleated cell counts was performed using reference gene primer amplification. Some clones are missing from TCRdb's copy, which holds only in-frame ones; the method was immunoSEQ multiplex PCR. V and J calls and clone size are those listed in that table; D and trimming were worked out from the DNA. Among approximately 200,000 clones listed, around 85% were seen once. Followed over time, Seattle patients had been enrolled while infection was active. J was trimmed by 2 bases and V by 1 base; bases with no gene match: 11. The CDR3 covers 18 residues. Germline CDR1 SGHDN, CDR2 FVKESK.

The chain joins TRBV14 to TRBJ2-3, with TRBD2 matching 8 bases. Input material: peripheral blood. The receptor comes from a person aged 70 to 85 with COVID-19, enrolled during active disease. CDR3 DNA: TGTGCCAGCAGCCAAGCCACCGGGGGGGGCTACTCCACAGATACGCAGTATTTT. Translated, it gives CASSQATGGGYSTDTQYF. Looking up the rest from reference TRBV14 and TRBJ2-3 gives the full variable domain: EAGVTQFPSHSVIEKGQTVTLRCDPISGHDNLYWYRRVMGKEIKFLLHFVKESKQDESGMPNNRFLAERTGGTYSTLKVQPAELEDSGVYFCASSQATGGGYSTDTQYFGPGTRLTVL.